The clone carrying this TCR beta chain showed up just a few times. Antigen unknown. Germline lookup yields CDR1 MNHEY and CDR2 SMNVEV (reference sequence). This CDR3 contains 15 residues. The J segment lost 4 bases and the V segment lost 6 bases, leaving 11 bases of the junction unmatched. This specimen belongs to a study of cytomegalovirus exposure and HLA in healthy donors. PCR was performed using 60 Vbeta and 13 Jbeta primers. Some clones are missing from TCRdb's copy, which holds only in-frame ones; the method was immunoSEQ multiplex PCR. The sample lists about 130,000 clones; 70% to 90% were seen once. Study-level points and caveats: The authors judged a highly shared variant cluster likely a sequencing artifact.

The sequencing input was PBMCs. J is TRBJ2-7 and V is TRBV27, with 8 bases that match TRBD1. This receptor was identified in a woman in her forties in good health and CMV-seropositive. The DNA of the CDR3 is TGTGCCAGCAGCCTCGGCAGGGGGCTTGGATACGAGCAGTACTTC. Amino acid sequence: CASSLGRGLGYEQYF.